This T cell receptor beta chain was identified in a study of blood T cell repertoires in COVID-19. The wider study: Researchers got acute and convalescent COVID-19 samples from the United States, Italy and Spain. Nucleic acid was either cDNA or gDNA, and it came from T cells, B-cell-depleted T cells, or PBMCs.

Germline V gene lookup returns CDR1 SGHTS and CDR2 YDEGEE. The CDR3 sequence is 18 residues long. With V trimmed by 3 bases and J by 1 base, 5 bases remained unmatched. Authors' analysis steps: Reference gene primer amplification yielded estimated nucleated cell counts. Method: immunoSEQ multiplex PCR; TCRdb's copy keeps in-frame clones and lacks some. V, J and clone size were drawn from that table, and D and trimming were deduced from the DNA. The sample lists 65,000 to 70,000 clones; just over 85% were seen once. The sequence was collected from a man between 50 and 59 years old with acute or convalescent COVID-19. What was sequenced was peripheral blood. This chain joins TRBV5-8 and TRBJ2-2, with 14 bases identical to TRBD2. DNA of the CDR3: TGTGCCAGCAGCTGGGGGACTAGCGGGAGTTGGAACACCGGGGAGCTGTTTTTT. Its protein product is CASSWGTSGSWNTGELFF.